This entry lists 17 T cell receptor beta chains sequenced from one sample in a study of cytomegalovirus exposure and HLA in healthy donors. Primers for the PCR totalled 60 Vbeta and 13 Jbeta. Here immunoSEQ multiplex PCR was the method, and the copy in TCRdb shows in-frame clones only, minus some. The table has fewer than 120,000 clones, approximately 86% seen once. Sequenced material: PBMCs. These receptors came from a man aged 35-49 years in good health and CMV-seronegative.

The gene calls are TRBV4-3 and TRBJ2-3; possible D gene TRBD2, 6 bases. V was cut by 2 bases and J by 2 bases, with 14 bases left in between. Germline values: CDR1 LGHNA, CDR2 YSLEER. The CDR3 is 16 residues long. The CDR3 loop is CASSQRRGDPTDTQYF. The CDR3 bases are TGCGCCAGCAGCCAAAGGCGCGGGGACCCCACAGATACGCAGTATTTT.

A single count supports this clone. The gene calls are TRBV7-9 and TRBJ1-1; the D is unclear. The CDR3 loop spans 15 amino acids. Trimming took off 1 base at V and 2 bases at J, with 11 bases between the two ends. Germline assignment: CDR1 SEHNR and CDR2 FQNEAQ (reference sequence). In DNA form, the CDR3 reads TGTGCCAGCAGCTTAGGAGAGGCAGCAAACACTGAAGCTTTCTTT. Protein sequence: CASSLGEAANTEAFF. The variable domain in full, completed from reference TRBV7-9 and TRBJ1-1, reads DTGVSQNPRHKITKRGQNVTFRCDPISEHNRLYWYRQTLGQGPEFLTYFQNEAQLEKSRLLSDRFSAERPKGSFSTLEIQRTEQGDSAMYLCASSLGEAANTEAFFGQGTRLTVV.

In this sample, this clone turned up a few times. The chain has TRBV9 and TRBJ1-1; D not resolved. This CDR3 is built from 11 residues. From germline, CDR1 is SGDLS and CDR2 YYNGEE. V lost 4 bases and J lost 2, with 3 bases in between. In DNA form, the CDR3 reads TGTGCCAGCAGCCTAAACACTGAAGCTTTCTTT. Its protein product is CASSLNTEAFF.

The gene calls are TRBV15 and TRBJ1-5, with D uncertain. Germline lookup yields CDR1 LNHNV and CDR2 YYDKDF (reference sequence). The ends were cut back, 1 base at V and 0 bases at J, with 4 bases in the middle. The CDR3 spans 14 residues. The CDR3 DNA reads as TGTGCCACCAGCAGAGTCTATAGCAATCAGCCCCAGCATTTT. Amino acids: CATSRVYSNQPQHF.

The chain is built from TRBV18 and TRBJ1-4; the D is unclear. Germline CDR1 and CDR2: KGHSH and LQKENI. V lost 1 base and J lost 8, with 8 bases in between. This CDR3 spans 13 amino acids. CDR3 sequence (DNA): TGTGCCAGCTCACCACTTGACGGGGAAAAACTGTTTTTT. Residues: CASSPLDGEKLFF.

This clone came up once. The chain recombines TRBV15 with TRBJ1-2; maybe TRBD1 (6 bases). This CDR3 is built from 14 residues. V was clipped by 4 bases and J by 4 bases, with 13 bases between them. Germline assignment: CDR1 LNHNV and CDR2 YYDKDF (reference sequence). CDR3 nucleotides: TGTGCCACCAGCACCGGACAGCAATTCTATGGCTACACCTTC. It specifies CATSTGQQFYGYTF. Filled out from reference TRBV15 and TRBJ1-2, the complete variable domain reads DAMVIQNPRYQVTQFGKPVTLSCSQTLNHNVMYWYQQKSSQAPKLLFHYYDKDFNNEADTPDNFQSRRPNTSFCFLDIRSPGLGDTAMYLCATSTGQQFYGYTFGSGTRLTVV.

This chain uses TRBV5-1 with TRBJ2-3; 10 bases are a match to TRBD1. Germline values: CDR1 SGHRS, CDR2 YFSETQ. Trimming cost V 0 bases and J 1 base; bases outside gene matches: 2. The CDR3 has 16 residues. The CDR3 loop is CASSLVGTGGTDTQYF. The CDR3 DNA is TGCGCCAGCAGCTTGGTAGGGACAGGGGGCACAGATACGCAGTATTTT. The variable domain in full, with the rest retrieved from reference TRBV5-1 and TRBJ2-3, is KAGVTQTPRYLIKTRGQQVTLSCSPISGHRSVSWYQQTPGQGLQFLFEYFSETQRNKGNFPGRFSGRQFSNSRSEMNVSTLELGDSALYLCASSLVGTGGTDTQYFGPGTRLTVL.

A single count supports this clone. The chain carries TRBV5-1 and TRBJ2-7; 8 positions agree with TRBD2. Per the germline V gene, CDR1 is SGHRS and CDR2 is YFSETQ. CDR3 length: 14 amino acids. The junction had 8 bases not matched to a gene; V was cut back by 4 bases and J by 5 bases. This CDR3 is CASSAGTGGNEQYF. The DNA for the CDR3 is TGCGCCAGCAGCGCCGGGACGGGAGGGAACGAGCAGTACTTC.

V gene TRBV28 combines with J gene TRBJ2-5; 7 nucleotides line up with TRBD2. V lost 6 bases, J lost 5 bases, and 3 bases stayed unmatched. The CDR3 covers 12 residues. Germline lookup yields CDR1 MDHEN and CDR2 SYDVKM. The CDR3 DNA sequence: TGTGCCAGCAGAGAGGGAGGGGAGACCCAGTACTTC. Residues: CASREGGETQYF.

V usage is TRBV6-5 and J usage is TRBJ1-1, with a tentative D call TRBD1 (5 bases). V gave up 9 bases and J gave up 3 bases, with 20 bases separating them. Germline CDR1 reads MNHEY; CDR2 reads SVGAGI. The CDR3 spans 15 residues. CDR3 sequence (DNA): TGTGCCAGTAGGGGCGGGAGGACTTTCGACACTGAAGCTTTCTTT. Translated, it gives CASRGGRTFDTEAFF.

The rearrangement links TRBV5-4 to TRBJ2-6, with unresolved D. The germline V and J ends were trimmed by 2 bases and 0 bases, with 9 bases remaining between them. This CDR3 comprises 16 residues. The germline V gene encodes CDR1 SGHNT and CDR2 YYREEE (reference sequence). The DNA for the CDR3 is TGTGCCAGCAGCTTACCAGTCCGCTCTGGGGCCAACGTCCTGACTTTC. Its protein is CASSLPVRSGANVLTF.

V usage is TRBV15 and J usage is TRBJ1-4; the D gene is possibly TRBD1 (5 bases). The CDR3 spans 15 residues. With 3 bases removed from V and 5 bases from J, the gap between germline ends came to 13 bases. Germline CDR1 and CDR2: LNHNV and YYDKDF (reference sequence). The CDR3 DNA reads as TGTGCCACCAGCAGCCGCGGGGGACGGAATGAAAAACTGTTTTTT. It specifies CATSSRGGRNEKLFF.

The sample holds a few counts of this clone. This chain connects TRBV7-9 to TRBJ1-5, with TRBD1 matching over 10 bases. This CDR3 comprises 15 residues. Germline CDR1 reads SEHNR; CDR2 reads FQNEAQ (reference sequence). V dropped 1 base and J dropped 5; count of bases not matched to a gene: 2. The CDR3 protein is CASSLGTGGHQPQHF. In nucleotides, the CDR3 is TGTGCCAGCAGCTTAGGGACAGGGGGGCATCAGCCCCAGCATTTT.

The chain is built from TRBV5-1 and TRBJ2-5; D not certain. Germline CDR1 SGHRS, CDR2 YFSETQ. This CDR3 is 14 amino acids long. With 3 bases removed from V and 0 bases from J, the gap between germline ends came to 9 bases. CDR3 in DNA: TGCGCCAGCAGCTCCGCGCCCGACCAAGAGACCCAGTACTTC. Its translation is CASSSAPDQETQYF.

This sequence joins TRBV6-5 and TRBJ1-1; D gene ambiguous. The CDR3 sequence is 12 residues long. Germline CDR1 and CDR2: MNHEY and SVGAGI. V lost 6 bases and J lost 4, with 9 bases in between. The CDR3 nucleotides read TGTGCCAGCAGGACAAGTACCACTGAAGCTTTCTTT. It codes for CASRTSTTEAFF.

The chain uses TRBV6-6 and TRBJ2-3, with 9 bases matching TRBD2. The CDR3 has 16 amino acids. Per the germline V gene, CDR1 is MNHNY and CDR2 is SVGAGI (reference sequence). V shed 6 bases and J 1 base; nucleotides not matched to a gene: 8. CDR3 in DNA: TGTGCCAGCAGACCGGTGCTAGCGGGACGCACAGATACGCAGTATTTT. Translating gives CASRPVLAGRTDTQYF.

This rearrangement joins TRBV27 to TRBJ2-3; TRBD2 matches 13 bases. The J segment lost 3 bases and the V segment lost 5 bases, leaving 5 bases of the junction unmatched. The CDR3 extends over 16 amino acids. Germline CDR1 is MNHEY and CDR2 is SMNVEV (reference sequence). The chain's CDR3 is CASSPWTSGGTDTQYF. In DNA form, the CDR3 reads TGTGCCAGCAGTCCCTGGACTAGCGGGGGAACAGATACGCAGTATTTT.